These T cell receptor beta chains were read from a single sample in a study of blood T cell repertoires in COVID-19. The protocol was immunoSEQ multiplex PCR, while the TCRdb copy is restricted to in-frame clones and leaves out a portion. The profile shows about 150,000 clones, about nine tenths of them singletons. Sequencing was performed on peripheral blood. These receptors were obtained from a man older than 75 with acute or convalescent COVID-19. The CDR3 runs from the conserved cysteine through the conserved F or W. A D gene is named only where the DNA matches it firmly. Clone size, where shown, is once, few, many, or a class for clones that have expanded.

size: .
D: TRBD2
J: TRBJ2-5
V: TRBV5-4
DNA: TGTGCCAGCAGCTTGGGGGCTAGCGGGAGTTTCAAGACCCAGTACTTC
CDR3: CASSLGASGSFKTQYF

size: once
D: TRBD1
J: TRBJ1-2
V: TRBV3-1/TRBV3-2
DNA: TGTGCCAGCAGCCAAGATCTTGTCTCGGGACAGGGGGTAGGCTACACCTTC
CDR3: CASSQDLVSGQGVGYTF

size: .
D: TRBD1
J: TRBJ1-4
V: TRBV4-1
DNA: TGCGCCAGCAGCCAAGGTCCGGGACAGGGTTATGAAAAACTGTTTTTT
CDR3: CASSQGPGQGYEKLFF

size: .
D: TRBD1
J: TRBJ2-3
V: TRBV28
DNA: TGTGCCAGCAGTCTCGGACAGGGGCGAACAGATACGCAGTATTTT
CDR3: CASSLGQGRTDTQYF

size: .
D: TRBD1
J: TRBJ2-2
V: TRBV5-4
DNA: TGTGCCAGCAGCAGACTAGGACAGGGCCCCACCGGGGAGCTGTTTTTT
CDR3: CASSRLGQGPTGELFF

size: .
D: .
J: TRBJ1-2
V: TRBV5-4
DNA: TGTGCCAGCAGCTTGCCGGGTCCTTCGCCCTATGGCTACACCTTC
CDR3: CASSLPGPSPYGYTF

size: .
D: TRBD2
J: TRBJ2-5
V: TRBV7-3
DNA: TGTGCCAGCAGCTTAAATAGCGGGAGGTTAGAGACCCAGTACTTC
CDR3: CASSLNSGRLETQYF

size: .
D: .
J: TRBJ1-2
V: TRBV2
DNA: TGTGCCAGCAGTACCGGGACTCTTAACTATGGCTACACCTTC
CDR3: CASSTGTLNYGYTF

size: .
D: TRBD1
J: TRBJ1-6
V: TRBV30
DNA: TGTGCCTGGCAATCCGGGACAGCCGCACCCCTCCACTTT
CDR3: CAWQSGTAAPLHF

size: .
D: TRBD2
J: TRBJ2-1
V: TRBV9
DNA: TGTGCCAGCAGCGCGAGCGGGGGGGCAAATGAGCAGTTCTTC
CDR3: CASSASGGANEQFF

size: .
D: TRBD2
J: TRBJ2-7
V: TRBV10-3
DNA: TGTGCCATCAGTGCGCGGGGGGCCGGCTACGAGCAGTACTTC
CDR3: CAISARGAGYEQYF

size: .
D: TRBD1
J: TRBJ2-3
V: TRBV5-6
DNA: TGTGCCAGCAGCTTGGTCCACGCAGGGGGCGCAGATACGCAGTATTTT
CDR3: CASSLVHAGGADTQYF

size: once
D: .
J: TRBJ1-6
V: TRBV30
DNA: TGTGCCTGGAGGCTGGAGTATAATTCACCCCTCCACTTT
CDR3: CAWRLEYNSPLHF

size: .
D: .
J: TRBJ1-2
V: TRBV5-6
DNA: TGTGCCAGCAGCTTGGACAGGGAGAACTATGGCTACACCTTC
CDR3: CASSLDRENYGYTF

size: .
D: .
J: TRBJ1-1
V: TRBV11-2
DNA: TGTGCCAGCAGCTTTACTCGCAACACTGAAGCTTTCTTT
CDR3: CASSFTRNTEAFF

size: .
D: TRBD2
J: TRBJ2-1
V: TRBV27
DNA: TGTGCCAGCAGTTTATTTGGGCTAGCGGGAGGGGGTGGTAACGATGAGCAGTTCTTC
CDR3: CASSLFGLAGGGGNDEQFF

size: .
D: .
J: TRBJ1-1
V: TRBV18
DNA: TGTGCCAGCTCACTATCGACGGGCACTGAAGCTTTCTTT
CDR3: CASSLSTGTEAFF

size: .
D: .
J: TRBJ2-1
V: TRBV5-1
DNA: TGCGCCAGCAGCTTGGAGCCGGGAACCTACAATGAGCAGTTCTTC
CDR3: CASSLEPGTYNEQFF

size: .
D: .
J: TRBJ1-5
V: TRBV12-3/TRBV12-4
DNA: TGTGCCAGCAGTTTCTGGGAGAATCAGCCCCAGCATTTT
CDR3: CASSFWENQPQHF

size: .
D: .
J: TRBJ2-7
V: TRBV27
DNA: TGTGCCAGCAGTTTATCGATTCCCCTAGCGTTTTACGAGCAGTACTTC
CDR3: CASSLSIPLAFYEQYF

size: .
D: .
J: TRBJ2-5
V: TRBV7-3
DNA: TGTGCCAGCAGCTTAGATCTGGGCCTGGGAGAGACCCAGTACTTC
CDR3: CASSLDLGLGETQYF

size: .
D: TRBD2
J: TRBJ2-7
V: TRBV5-1
DNA: TGCGCCAGCAGCGCCCTAGCGGGGGGGCCCGGAGAGCAGTACTTC
CDR3: CASSALAGGPGEQYF